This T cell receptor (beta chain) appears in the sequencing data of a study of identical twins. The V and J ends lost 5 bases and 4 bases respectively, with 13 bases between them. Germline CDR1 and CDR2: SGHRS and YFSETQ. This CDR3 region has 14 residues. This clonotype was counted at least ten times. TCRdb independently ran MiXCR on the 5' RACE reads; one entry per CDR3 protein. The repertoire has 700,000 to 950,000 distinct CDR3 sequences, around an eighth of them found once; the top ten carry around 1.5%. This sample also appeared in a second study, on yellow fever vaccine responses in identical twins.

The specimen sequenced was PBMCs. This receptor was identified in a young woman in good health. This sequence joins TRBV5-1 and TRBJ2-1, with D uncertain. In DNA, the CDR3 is TGCGCCAGCAGGGAAGAGGACGGGTACAATGAGCAGTTCTTC. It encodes CASREEDGYNEQFF.